Shown below are 27 T cell receptor beta chains from a single sample sequenced in a study of response to subunit inactivated influenza vaccine. TCRdb fed the RT-PCR reads into MiXCR, producing one record per CDR3 protein. The table has more than 400,000 distinct CDR3 sequences, 10% to 11% seen once; the top ten hold approximately 12%. Source: PBMCs from blood, taken roughly 48 days after vaccination. The receptors come from a man between 45 and 60 years old who received an inactivated influenza vaccine.

The CDR3 spells CASKQLGETQYF. CDR3 nucleotides: TGTGCCAGCAAACAATTGGGAGAGACCCAGTACTTC. The rearrangement uses TRBV2 and TRBJ2-5, with D hard to call. The CDR3 loop spans 12 amino acids. V lost 7 bases to trimming and J lost 4 bases, with 10 bases between them. Germline CDR1 SNHLY, CDR2 FYNNEI.

This clonotype was detected ten times or more. This chain connects TRBV12-3 or TRBV12-4 to TRBJ2-2; D might be TRBD2 (5 bases). The CDR3 runs to 14 residues. Trimming removed 7 bases at V and 5 bases at J, with 14 bases between. Written as DNA, the CDR3 is TGTGCCAGCACCCTTGGGAGCGCAACCGGGGAGCTGTTTTTT. Protein sequence: CASTLGSATGELFF.

This clonotype was seen many times. An end of the junction does not agree with germline; a read error may underlie this. The V and J genes are TRBV7-2 and TRBJ2-5; 14 bases fit TRBD2. The CDR3 runs 16 residues. Looked up from germline, CDR1 is SGHTA and CDR2 is FQGNSA. DNA of the CDR3: TGCGCCAGCAGCCTCGGGACTAGCGGGGGACAAGAGACCCAGTACTTC. It is translated as CASSLGTSGGQETQYF.

The chain links TRBV5-1 to TRBJ2-7; 7 nucleotides agree with TRBD1. The CDR3 spans 13 residues. The junction had 4 bases not matched to a gene; V was cut back by 4 bases and J by 3 bases. CDR1 SGHRS and CDR2 YFSETQ come from the germline V gene. CDR3 region: CASSGDRDYEQYF. The CDR3 DNA is TGCGCCAGCAGCGGAGACAGGGACTACGAGCAGTACTTC.

The chain uses TRBV18 and TRBJ2-7; 7 bases fit TRBD1. The CDR3 runs 15 residues. V gave up 4 bases and J gave up 3 bases; unmatched junction bases: 9. Germline values: CDR1 KGHSH, CDR2 LQKENI. The DNA for the CDR3 is TGTGCCAGCTCACTTGACAAGACAGGGCGCTACGAGCAGTACTTC. Protein: CASSLDKTGRYEQYF. The full variable domain, completed using reference TRBV18 and TRBJ2-7, is NAGVMQNPRHLVRRRGQEARLRCSPMKGHSHVYWYRQLPEEGLKFMVYLQKENIIDESGMPKERFSAEFPKEGPSILRIQQVVRGDSAAYFCASSLDKTGRYEQYFGPGTRLTVT.

Ten or more counts support this clonotype. J is TRBJ1-6 and V is TRBV12-3 or TRBV12-4; 7 positions match TRBD1. There are 12 residues in the CDR3. V shed 5 bases and J 10 bases; nucleotides not matched to a gene: 2. The CDR3 is CASSRQGSPLHF. CDR3 sequence (DNA): TGTGCCAGCAGTCGACAGGGATCACCCCTCCACTTT.

J is TRBJ2-2 and V is TRBV7-9; 8 bases agree with TRBD2. The germline CDR1 and CDR2 sequences are SEHNR and FQNEAQ (reference sequence). The CDR3 covers 15 residues. V trimming: 5 bases; J trimming: 5 bases; junction bases outside the gene matches: 7. CDR3 amino acids: CASSPIAGLTGELFF. The CDR3 DNA follows: TGTGCCAGCAGCCCCATAGCGGGACTTACCGGGGAGCTGTTTTTT.

This clonotype came up many times. The V gene is TRBV7-2, the J gene TRBJ2-1, with TRBD2 matching over 13 bases. The CDR3 extends over 15 amino acids. Germline V lookup: CDR1 SGHTA, CDR2 FQGNSA. V shed 1 base, J shed 9 bases, and the junction held 3 bases outside the gene matches. Here the CDR3 reads CASSLGTSGGTEQFF. The CDR3 DNA is TGTGCCAGCAGCTTAGGGACTAGCGGGGGAACTGAGCAGTTCTTC.

This clonotype was found many times. The rearrangement joins TRBV20-1 to TRBJ2-1; 14 positions agree with TRBD2. CDR1 and CDR2 from the germline V gene are DFQATT and SNEGSKA (reference sequence). This CDR3 comprises 13 residues. After removal of 3 bases from V and 15 bases from J, the junction contained 7 bases not matched to a gene. The CDR3 is CSASVTGTSGRFF. The CDR3 DNA sequence: TGCAGTGCTAGCGTAACCGGGACTAGCGGGAGGTTCTTC.

This clonotype has more than one count but fewer than ten. The genes are TRBV6-1 and TRBJ1-1; D gene uncertain. Germline CDR1 reads MNHNS; CDR2 reads SASEGT. The CDR3 length is 11 residues. Trimming removed 7 bases at V and 1 base at J, with 4 bases between. This chain's CDR3 is CASIWNTEAFF. Written as DNA, the CDR3 is TGTGCCAGCATTTGGAACACTGAAGCTTTCTTT.

V is TRBV5-5 and J is TRBJ1-2, with D possibly being TRBD1 (5 bases). Germline CDR1 is SGHKS and CDR2 is YYEKEE (reference sequence). This CDR3 spans 15 amino acids. With 7 bases removed from V and 8 bases from J, the gap between germline ends came to 24 bases. In DNA, the CDR3 is TGTGCCAGCGCTTTTCCCCACCCGGGGCAGAGCGGCTACACCTTC. Translated: CASAFPHPGQSGYTF.

The CDR3 is CASSQDHGQGIPHNTETQYF. CDR3 bases: TGTGCCAGCAGCCAAGATCACGGACAGGGGATCCCCCACAACACGGAGACCCAGTACTTC. V gene TRBV3-1 combines with J gene TRBJ2-5; 9 nucleotides align to TRBD1. With V trimmed by 0 bases and J by 5 bases, 19 bases remained unmatched. Germline loops: CDR1 LGHDT, CDR2 YNNKEL (reference sequence). The CDR3 totals 20 residues.

This clonotype has ten or more counts. The chain employs TRBV9 and TRBJ2-7, with 10 bases fitting TRBD2. Per germline, CDR1 SGDLS and CDR2 YYNGEE. This CDR3 comprises 18 residues. Trimming cost V 0 bases and J 6 bases; bases outside gene matches: 15. CDR3 coding DNA: TGTGCCAGCAGCGTAGCAACCCTCGAGCGGGAGGGCCGGTGCGAGCAGTACTTC. This codes for CASSVATLEREGRCEQYF.

This chain connects TRBV7-9 to TRBJ2-3; 9 nucleotides line up with TRBD1. Trimming removed 4 bases from V and 4 bases from J; junction bases left unmatched: 3. This CDR3 contains 14 residues. Germline CDR1 reads SEHNR; CDR2 reads FQNEAQ (reference sequence). The CDR3: CASSYRQGADTQYF. The DNA of the CDR3 is TGTGCCAGCAGCTACCGACAGGGGGCAGATACGCAGTATTTT.

Remarks on this clonotype: A clone one base away is much larger, so this may be a read error. The V gene is TRBV7-9, the J gene TRBJ2-7, with 10 bases aligning to TRBD2. Germline CDR1 reads SEHNR; CDR2 reads FQNEAQ (reference sequence). V dropped 6 bases and J dropped 2; count of bases not matched to a gene: 4. This CDR3 spans 14 amino acids. Written as DNA, the CDR3 is TGTGCCAGCAGTCGACTAGCGGGTCCCTACGAGCAGTACTTC. It yields the protein CASSRLAGPYEQYF.

This clonotype was detected only a few times. The genes are TRBV12-3 or TRBV12-4 and TRBJ2-5; 12 bases agree with TRBD1. Germline trimming cut 5 bases from V and 5 bases from J; bases unmatched to any gene: 6. CDR3 size: 15 residues. This CDR3 is CASSRGQGAVETQYF. CDR3 sequence (DNA): TGTGCCAGCAGTAGGGGACAGGGGGCGGTGGAGACCCAGTACTTC.

This clonotype turned up a few times. This chain links TRBV11-2 with TRBJ1-3; TRBD1 agrees at 8 bases. CDR3 length: 17 amino acids. The J segment lost 2 bases and the V segment lost 1 base, leaving 7 bases of the junction unmatched. Looked up from germline, CDR1 is SGHAT and CDR2 is FQNNGV. CDR3 bases: TGTGCCAGCAGCTTAGTTCCAGGGGGCTCTACTGGAAACACCATATATTTT. Residues: CASSLVPGGSTGNTIYF.

This chain links TRBV6-1 with TRBJ2-4; 7 bases agree with TRBD2. V shed 7 bases and J 9 bases; nucleotides not matched to a gene: 9. The CDR3 is 13 amino acids. Germline loops: CDR1 MNHNS, CDR2 SASEGT. The DNA for the CDR3 is TGTGCCAGCACCAATGGGGGGGGGGGCATTCAGTACTTC. Translated: CASTNGGGGIQYF.

There are many counts of this clonotype. The genes are TRBV25-1 and TRBJ2-5; 9 bases match TRBD2. V gave up 2 bases and J gave up 7 bases; unmatched junction bases: 11. This CDR3 has 16 residues. Germline assignment: CDR1 MGHDK and CDR2 SYGVNS. CDR3 coding DNA: TGTGCCAGCAGTGAAAGTTTGATAGCGGGAGAGCGGACCCAGTACTTC. It codes for CASSESLIAGERTQYF.

This clonotype was detected many times. J is TRBJ2-5 and V is TRBV29-1, with D perhaps matching TRBD1 or TRBD2 (5 bases each). Germline V gene lookup returns CDR1 SQVTM and CDR2 ANQGSEA. The CDR3 covers 13 residues. The V and J ends lost 4 bases and 5 bases respectively, with 14 bases between them. The CDR3 reads CSVGGPPSETQYF. CDR3 coding DNA: TGCAGCGTTGGGGGACCGCCTAGCGAGACCCAGTACTTC.

This chain links TRBV3-1 with TRBJ1-6; D might be TRBD1 (6 bases). Trimming stripped 10 bases from V and 7 bases from J, with 14 bases between. The V gene's germline CDR1 is LGHDT and CDR2 YNNKEL (reference sequence). The CDR3 covers 13 residues. CDR3 sequence (DNA): TGTGCCACCCGGGACACCGCGAATTCACCCCTCCACTTT. It yields the protein CATRDTANSPLHF.

This clonotype was found a few times. The genes are TRBV4-2 and TRBJ2-7; 7 bases map to TRBD2. The CDR3 extends over 14 amino acids. Germline V gives CDR1 LGHNA, CDR2 YNFKEQ. J was trimmed by 3 bases and V by 1 base; bases with no gene match: 3. The CDR3, as DNA: TGTGCCAGCAGCCAAGGACTAGCTAGCTACGAGCAGTACTTC. This gives the protein CASSQGLASYEQYF.

This clonotype turned up a few times. This rearrangement joins TRBV20-1 to TRBJ2-7; maybe TRBD2 (5 bases). V lost 6 bases and J 6 bases, leaving 21 bases between the germline ends. This CDR3 is built from 14 residues. The germline CDR1 and CDR2 sequences are DFQATT and SNEGSKA (reference sequence). The CDR3 region is CSATTEGYVGEQYF. As DNA, the CDR3 is TGCAGTGCCACGACCGAGGGTTACGTGGGCGAGCAGTACTTC.

In this sample, this clonotype turned up a few times. The chain employs TRBV4-2 and TRBJ2-1; TRBD2 matches 13 bases. This CDR3 comprises 18 residues. Germline values: CDR1 LGHNA, CDR2 YNFKEQ. J was trimmed by 5 bases and V by 4 bases; bases with no gene match: 11. This chain's CDR3 is CASSRDTPTSGRNNEQFF. In DNA form, the CDR3 reads TGTGCCAGCAGCCGGGACACTCCGACTAGCGGGAGGAACAATGAGCAGTTCTTC.

J is TRBJ2-7 and V is TRBV7-2; D is undetermined. Germline V gene sequence: CDR1 SGHTA, CDR2 FQGNSA. Trimming shortened V by 0 bases and J by 5 bases, and 8 bases separated the two germline ends. CDR3 length: 13 amino acids. The CDR3 region has the DNA TGTGCCAGCAGCTTAGCAGGGCCCCACGAGCAGTACTTC. This sequence encodes CASSLAGPHEQYF.

The chain recombines TRBV28 with TRBJ1-4; TRBD1 is a possible D gene (5 bases). V lost 2 bases to trimming and J lost 7 bases, with 20 bases between them. The V gene's germline CDR1 is MDHEN and CDR2 SYDVKM. The CDR3 length is 17 residues. The CDR3 reads CASSLVGTTLSGEKLFF. The CDR3 DNA follows: TGTGCCAGCAGTTTAGTTGGGACCACCTTATCGGGTGAAAAACTGTTTTTT.

This clonotype was seen only a few times. The chain carries TRBV12-3 or TRBV12-4 and TRBJ2-7; 9 bases agree with TRBD1. The V and J ends lost 4 bases and 4 bases, in that order; junction bases with no gene match: 8. CDR3 length equals 15 residues. The CDR3 protein is CASSSRDRDLYEQYF. The CDR3 DNA sequence: TGTGCCAGCAGTTCCCGGGACAGGGATTTATACGAGCAGTACTTC.